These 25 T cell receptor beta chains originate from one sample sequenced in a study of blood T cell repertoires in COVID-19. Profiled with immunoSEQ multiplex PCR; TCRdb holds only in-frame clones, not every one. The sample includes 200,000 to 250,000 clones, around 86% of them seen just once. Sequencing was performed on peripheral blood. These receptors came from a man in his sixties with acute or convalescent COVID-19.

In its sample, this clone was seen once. This chain's CDR3 is CASSKPGQGQTQYF. The CDR3 DNA is TGTGCCAGCAGCAAGCCGGGACAGGGGCAGACCCAGTACTTC. The chain couples TRBV11-2 to TRBJ2-5; 10 positions agree with TRBD1. The CDR3 consists of 14 residues. V gave up 5 bases and J gave up 6 bases; unmatched junction bases: 6. Germline loops: CDR1 SGHAT, CDR2 FQNNGV.

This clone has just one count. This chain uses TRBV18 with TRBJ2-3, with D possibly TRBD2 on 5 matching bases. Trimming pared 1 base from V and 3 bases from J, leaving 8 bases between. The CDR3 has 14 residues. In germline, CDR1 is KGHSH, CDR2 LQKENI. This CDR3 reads CASSPLPGTDTQYF. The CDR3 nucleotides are TGTGCCAGCTCACCACTCCCGGGGACAGATACGCAGTATTTT.

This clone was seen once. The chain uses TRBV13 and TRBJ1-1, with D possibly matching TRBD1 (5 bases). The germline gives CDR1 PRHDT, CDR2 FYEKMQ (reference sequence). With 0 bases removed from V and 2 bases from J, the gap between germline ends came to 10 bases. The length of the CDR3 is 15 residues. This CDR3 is CASSLGHGGNTEAFF. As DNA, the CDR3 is TGTGCCAGCAGCTTAGGTCACGGGGGTAACACTGAAGCTTTCTTT. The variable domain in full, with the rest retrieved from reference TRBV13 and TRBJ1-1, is AAGVIQSPRHLIKEKRETATLKCYPIPRHDTVYWYQQGPGQDPQFLISFYEKMQSDKGSIPDRFSAQQFSDYHSELNMSSLELGDSALYFCASSLGHGGNTEAFFGQGTRLTVV.

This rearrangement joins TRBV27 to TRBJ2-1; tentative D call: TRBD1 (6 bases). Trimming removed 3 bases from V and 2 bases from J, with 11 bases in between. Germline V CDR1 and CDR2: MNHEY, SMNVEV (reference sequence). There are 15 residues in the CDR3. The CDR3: CASSFRGTPYNEQFF. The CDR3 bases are TGTGCCAGCAGTTTTAGGGGGACGCCCTACAATGAGCAGTTCTTC.

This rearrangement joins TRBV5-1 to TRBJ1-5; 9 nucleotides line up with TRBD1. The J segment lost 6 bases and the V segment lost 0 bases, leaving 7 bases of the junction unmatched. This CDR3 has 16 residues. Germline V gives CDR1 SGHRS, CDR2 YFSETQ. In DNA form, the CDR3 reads TGCGCCAGCAGCTTGGGGGGACAGGGTGCTGGTCAGCCCCAGCATTTT. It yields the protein CASSLGGQGAGQPQHF.

The CDR3 loop reads CASSQLTWGRAGNTIYF. CDR3 nucleotides: TGCGCCAGCAGCCAGTTAACTTGGGGGAGGGCTGGAAACACCATATATTTT. This chain joins TRBV4-1 and TRBJ1-3, with D perhaps TRBD1 (5 bases). Per the germline V gene, CDR1 is MGHRA and CDR2 is YSYEKL. Trimming cost V 3 bases and J 2 bases, with 17 bases left between them. The CDR3 runs 17 residues.

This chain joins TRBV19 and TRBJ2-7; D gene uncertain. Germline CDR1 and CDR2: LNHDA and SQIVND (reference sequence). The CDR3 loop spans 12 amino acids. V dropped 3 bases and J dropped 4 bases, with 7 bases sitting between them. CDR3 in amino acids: CASSMFPYEQYF. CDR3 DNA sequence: TGTGCCAGTAGTATGTTTCCATACGAGCAGTACTTC.

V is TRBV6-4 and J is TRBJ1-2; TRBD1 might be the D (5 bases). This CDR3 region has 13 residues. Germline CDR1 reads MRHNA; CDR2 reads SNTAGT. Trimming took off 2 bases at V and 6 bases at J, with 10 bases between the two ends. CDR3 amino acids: CASSDTGNHGYTF. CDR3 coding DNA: TGTGCCAGCAGTGACACAGGAAACCATGGCTACACCTTC.

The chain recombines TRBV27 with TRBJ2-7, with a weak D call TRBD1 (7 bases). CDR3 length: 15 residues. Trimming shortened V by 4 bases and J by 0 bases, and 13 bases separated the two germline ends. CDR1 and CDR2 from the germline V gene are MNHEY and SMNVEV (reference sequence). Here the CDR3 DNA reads TGTGCCAGCAGTTGGGCGGGACAGACCTCCTACGAGCAGTACTTC. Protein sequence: CASSWAGQTSYEQYF.

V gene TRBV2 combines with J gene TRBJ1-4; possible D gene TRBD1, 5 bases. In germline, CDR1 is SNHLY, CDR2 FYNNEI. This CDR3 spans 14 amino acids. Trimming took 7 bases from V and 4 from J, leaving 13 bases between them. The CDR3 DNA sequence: TGTGCCAGCACCTCCGGGGGTTTTAATGAAAAACTGTTTTTT. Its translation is CASTSGGFNEKLFF.

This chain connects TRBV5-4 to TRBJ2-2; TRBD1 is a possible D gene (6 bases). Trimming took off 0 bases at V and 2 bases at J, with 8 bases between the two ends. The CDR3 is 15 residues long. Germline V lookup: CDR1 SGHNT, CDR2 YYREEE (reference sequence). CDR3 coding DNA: TGTGCCAGCAGCTTGGGACAGGTCAACACCGGGGAGCTGTTTTTT. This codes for CASSLGQVNTGELFF.

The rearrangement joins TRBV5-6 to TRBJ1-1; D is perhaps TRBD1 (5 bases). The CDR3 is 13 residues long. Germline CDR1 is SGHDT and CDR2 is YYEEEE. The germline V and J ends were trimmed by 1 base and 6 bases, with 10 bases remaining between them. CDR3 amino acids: CASSLWGGPEAFF. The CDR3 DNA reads TGTGCCAGCAGCTTGTGGGGGGGACCTGAAGCTTTCTTT.

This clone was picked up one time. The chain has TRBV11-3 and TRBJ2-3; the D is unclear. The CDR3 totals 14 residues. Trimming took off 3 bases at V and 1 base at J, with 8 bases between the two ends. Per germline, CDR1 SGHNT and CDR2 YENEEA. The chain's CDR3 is CASSLSDGTDTQYF. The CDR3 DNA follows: TGTGCCAGCAGCTTGAGCGACGGCACAGATACGCAGTATTTT.

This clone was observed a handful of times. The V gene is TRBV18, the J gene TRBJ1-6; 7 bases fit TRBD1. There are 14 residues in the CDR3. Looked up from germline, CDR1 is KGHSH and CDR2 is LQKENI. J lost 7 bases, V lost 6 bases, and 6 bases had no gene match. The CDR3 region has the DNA TGTGCCAGCTCGGAGACAGGGCAGAATTCACCCCTCCACTTT. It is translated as CASSETGQNSPLHF.

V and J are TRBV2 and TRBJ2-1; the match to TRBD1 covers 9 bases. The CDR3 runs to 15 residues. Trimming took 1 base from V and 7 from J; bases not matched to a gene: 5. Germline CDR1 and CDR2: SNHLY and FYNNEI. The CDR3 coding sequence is TGTGCCAGCAGTGAAGAACAGGGGGCAAAAAATGAGCAGTTCTTC. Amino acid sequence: CASSEEQGAKNEQFF. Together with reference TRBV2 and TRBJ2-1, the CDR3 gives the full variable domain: EPEVTQTPSHQVTQMGQEVILRCVPISNHLYFYWYRQILGQKVEFLVSFYNNEISEKSEIFDDQFSVERPDGSNFTLKIRSTKLEDSAMYFCASSEEQGAKNEQFFGPGTRLTVL.

CDR3 protein: CASSGQGAGAKLFF. CDR3 nucleotide sequence: TGTGCCAGTAGTGGACAGGGGGCAGGTGCAAAACTGTTTTTT. The gene calls are TRBV19 and TRBJ1-4; TRBD1 matches 11 bases. Germline lookup yields CDR1 LNHDA and CDR2 SQIVND (reference sequence). Germline trimming cut 5 bases from V and 10 bases from J; bases unmatched to any gene: 6. The length of the CDR3 is 14 residues.

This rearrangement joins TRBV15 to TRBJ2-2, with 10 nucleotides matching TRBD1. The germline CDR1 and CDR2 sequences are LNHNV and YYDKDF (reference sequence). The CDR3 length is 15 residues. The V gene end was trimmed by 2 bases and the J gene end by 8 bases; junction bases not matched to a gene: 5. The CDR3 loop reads CATSRPDRGQGELFF. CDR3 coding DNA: TGTGCCACCAGCAGACCCGACAGGGGGCAAGGGGAGCTGTTTTTT.

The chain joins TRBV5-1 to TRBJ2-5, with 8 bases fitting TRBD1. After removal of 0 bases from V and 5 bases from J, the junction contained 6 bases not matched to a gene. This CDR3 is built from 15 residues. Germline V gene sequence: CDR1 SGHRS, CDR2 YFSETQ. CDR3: CASSLAGGKGETQYF. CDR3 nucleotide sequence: TGCGCCAGCAGCTTGGCAGGGGGCAAGGGGGAGACCCAGTACTTC.

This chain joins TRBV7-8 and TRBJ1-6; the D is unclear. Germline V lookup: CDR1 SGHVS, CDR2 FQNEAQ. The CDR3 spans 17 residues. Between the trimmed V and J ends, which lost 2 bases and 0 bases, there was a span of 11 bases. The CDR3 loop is CASSLYPESSYNSPLHF. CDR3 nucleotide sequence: TGTGCCAGCAGCTTATACCCGGAGAGCTCCTATAATTCACCCCTCCACTTT.

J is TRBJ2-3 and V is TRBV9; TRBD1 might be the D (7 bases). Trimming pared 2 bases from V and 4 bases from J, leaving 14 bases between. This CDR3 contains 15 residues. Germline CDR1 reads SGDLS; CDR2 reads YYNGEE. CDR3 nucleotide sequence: TGTGCCAGCAGCGTTCGACAGGGCGGGGCAGATACGCAGTATTTT. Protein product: CASSVRQGGADTQYF. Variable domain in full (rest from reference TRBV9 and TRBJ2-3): DSGVTQTPKHLITATGQRVTLRCSPRSGDLSVYWYQQSLDQGLQFLIQYYNGEERAKGNILERFSAQQFPDLHSELNLSSLELGDSALYFCASSVRQGGADTQYFGPGTRLTVL.

The CDR3: CASSLSPGQGTNYGYTF. Written as DNA, the CDR3 is TGTGCCAGCAGTTTATCCCCGGGACAGGGGACCAACTATGGCTACACCTTC. The chain combines TRBV27 with TRBJ1-2, with 10 bases that match TRBD1. CDR3 length equals 17 residues. Germline V CDR1 and CDR2: MNHEY, SMNVEV (reference sequence). V shed 0 bases, J shed 2 bases, and the junction held 6 bases outside the gene matches.

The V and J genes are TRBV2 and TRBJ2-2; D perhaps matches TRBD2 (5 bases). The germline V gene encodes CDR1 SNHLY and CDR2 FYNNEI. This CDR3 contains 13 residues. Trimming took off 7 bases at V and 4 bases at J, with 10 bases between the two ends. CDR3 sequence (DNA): TGTGCCAGCACCATAAGCGGCACCGGGGAGCTGTTTTTT. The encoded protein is CASTISGTGELFF.

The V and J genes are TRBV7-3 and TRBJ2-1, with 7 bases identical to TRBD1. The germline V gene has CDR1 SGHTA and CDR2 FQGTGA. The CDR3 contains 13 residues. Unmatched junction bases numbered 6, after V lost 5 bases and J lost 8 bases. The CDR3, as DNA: TGTGCCAGCAGCCCGACAGGGTCGGATGAGCAGTTCTTC. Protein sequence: CASSPTGSDEQFF. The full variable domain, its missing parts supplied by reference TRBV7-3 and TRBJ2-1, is GAGVSQTPSNKVTEKGKYVELRCDPISGHTALYWYRQSLGQGPEFLIYFQGTGAADDSGLPNDRFFAVRPEGSVSTLKIQRTERGDSAVYLCASSPTGSDEQFFGPGTRLTVL.

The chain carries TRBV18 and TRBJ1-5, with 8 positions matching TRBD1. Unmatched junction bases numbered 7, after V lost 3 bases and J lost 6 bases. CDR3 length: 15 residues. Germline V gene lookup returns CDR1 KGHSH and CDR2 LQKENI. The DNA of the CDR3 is TGTGCCAGCTCACCGGGCAGGGGGCCGGGTCAGCCCCAGCATTTT. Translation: CASSPGRGPGQPQHF.

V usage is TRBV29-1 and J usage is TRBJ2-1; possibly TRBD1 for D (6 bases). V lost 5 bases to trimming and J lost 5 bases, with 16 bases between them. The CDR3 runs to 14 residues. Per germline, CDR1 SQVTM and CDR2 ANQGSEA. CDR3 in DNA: TGCAGCGTTAAGGACAGAGGGGCCCACAATGAGCAGTTCTTC. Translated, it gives CSVKDRGAHNEQFF.